Each of the 32 T cell receptor beta chains below was sequenced from the same sample in a study of spatial heterogeneity in lung cancer. The sample's time point: blood at routine non-recurrence follow-up after resection. Using its own MiXCR run on the 5' RACE reads, TCRdb lists one record per CDR3 protein. The table has some 30,000 distinct CDR3 sequences, about 10% seen once. Sequencing was performed on PBMCs, taken at follow-up. The receptors were sampled from a female donor with early-stage non-small cell lung cancer.

As for this clonotype: One junction end does not reproduce the germline sequence, and a read error may be involved. The chain is built from TRBV5-1 and TRBJ2-1; perhaps TRBD2 as D (5 bases). The CDR3 spans 14 residues. The germline V gene encodes CDR1 SGHRS and CDR2 YFSETQ. The CDR3 coding sequence is TGCGCCAGCACCTTGAGTATTCTAGCCCATGAGCAGTTCTTC. This sequence encodes CASTLSILAHEQFF.

The rearrangement links TRBV5-5 to TRBJ2-2, with 9 bases that match TRBD2. This CDR3 region has 15 residues. V lost 5 bases to trimming and J lost 1 base; unmatched junction nucleotides: 3. Germline assignment: CDR1 SGHKS and CDR2 YYEKEE (reference sequence). CDR3 sequence reads: CASSPLAGNTGELFF. The CDR3 DNA reads TGTGCCAGCAGTCCACTAGCGGGGAACACCGGGGAGCTGTTTTTT.

This clonotype appeared a few times. V gene TRBV7-2 combines with J gene TRBJ1-2; 8 bases match TRBD1. The V gene's germline CDR1 is SGHTA and CDR2 FQGNSA. The CDR3 runs 15 residues. The ends lost 5 bases at V and 5 bases at J; junction bases unmatched: 10. CDR3 nucleotide sequence: TGTGCCAGCAGCACACCAGGGGGCGCCTCTTATGGCTACACCTTC. Translation gives CASSTPGGASYGYTF.

This clonotype was detected many times. This chain connects TRBV5-1 to TRBJ2-1; D is perhaps TRBD1 or TRBD2 (5 bases each). Trimming removed 2 bases from V and 1 base from J, with 22 bases in between. The CDR3 is made up of 19 amino acids. The germline V gene has CDR1 SGHRS and CDR2 YFSETQ. Here the CDR3 DNA reads TGCGCCAGCAGCTTAAGTGCCCTCGTTACGGGGCTTTCCTACAATGAGCAGTTCTTC. Residues: CASSLSALVTGLSYNEQFF. The variable domain in full, with the rest retrieved from reference TRBV5-1 and TRBJ2-1, is KAGVTQTPRYLIKTRGQQVTLSCSPISGHRSVSWYQQTPGQGLQFLFEYFSETQRNKGNFPGRFSGRQFSNSRSEMNVSTLELGDSALYLCASSLSALVTGLSYNEQFFGPGTRLTVL.

In this sample, this clonotype turned up a few times. The chain links TRBV7-4 to TRBJ2-1; D unresolved. With 0 bases removed from V and 2 bases from J, the gap between germline ends came to 14 bases. The CDR3 length is 17 residues. Germline values: CDR1 SGHVT, CDR2 SQSDAQ. CDR3 in DNA: TGTGCCAGCAGCTTAGCGCGGTGGGGTCGCCCCTACAATGAGCAGTTCTTC. It encodes CASSLARWGRPYNEQFF.

The chain has TRBV12-5 and TRBJ2-4; D is possibly TRBD2 (6 bases). The CDR3 extends over 13 amino acids. The V and J ends lost 8 bases and 6 bases respectively, with 14 bases between them. Germline assignment: CDR1 LGHNT and CDR2 FRNRAP. The CDR3 coding sequence is TGTGCTAGTCGGAGGGCCCGGGGAAACATTCAGTACTTC. Translating gives CASRRARGNIQYF.

This clonotype was picked up a small number of times. The chain couples TRBV7-2 to TRBJ2-5; a weak D match, TRBD2 (5 bases). V lost 2 bases to trimming and J lost 1 base, with 11 bases between them. Looked up from germline, CDR1 is SGHTA and CDR2 is FQGNSA. The CDR3 sequence is 15 residues long. The CDR3 DNA sequence: TGTGCCAGCAGCTTAACCGGGAAGGCCCAAGAGACCCAGTACTTC. Translating gives CASSLTGKAQETQYF.

This clonotype has at least ten counts. This sequence joins TRBV25-1 and TRBJ1-1; the match to TRBD1 covers 9 bases. This CDR3 is built from 14 residues. The V gene end was trimmed by 5 bases and the J gene end by 5 bases; junction bases not matched to a gene: 6. Germline CDR1 is MGHDK and CDR2 is SYGVNS. CDR3 DNA: TGTGCCAGCAGTATAAACAGGGGGCCAACTGAAGCTTTCTTT. Encoded protein: CASSINRGPTEAFF.

This chain links TRBV9 with TRBJ2-7, with 7 bases lining up with TRBD1. Per germline, CDR1 SGDLS and CDR2 YYNGEE. J lost 2 bases, V lost 0 bases, and 2 bases had no gene match. The CDR3 is 14 residues long. This chain's CDR3 is CASSVDQGAYEQYF. CDR3 DNA: TGTGCCAGCAGCGTAGATCAGGGGGCCTACGAGCAGTACTTC.

The V and J genes are TRBV5-1 and TRBJ2-7; 7 nucleotides agree with TRBD2. This CDR3 comprises 12 residues. The ends lost 9 bases at V and 0 bases at J; junction bases unmatched: 3. From germline, CDR1 is SGHRS and CDR2 YFSETQ. CDR3 sequence (DNA): TGCGCCACCCGGGGGGACTCCTACGAGCAGTACTTC. This gives the protein CATRGDSYEQYF.

The chain joins TRBV20-1 to TRBJ2-7; no clear D gene. The CDR3 extends over 15 amino acids. Trimming cost V 0 bases and J 6 bases, with 18 bases left between them. The germline CDR1 and CDR2 sequences are DFQATT and SNEGSKA (reference sequence). CDR3 sequence reads: CSARDRKGRASEQYF. The CDR3 DNA is TGCAGTGCTAGAGATCGTAAAGGCCGAGCTTCCGAGCAGTACTTC.

In regard to this clonotype: A read error may explain this, as a much larger clone is one base away. The chain recombines TRBV20-1 with TRBJ2-1, with 9 bases aligning to TRBD2. The germline gives CDR1 DFQATT, CDR2 SNEGSKA (reference sequence). The CDR3 is 16 amino acids. The chain's CDR3 is CSASPTSGRSYNVQFF. The CDR3 DNA is TGCAGTGCTAGCCCGACTAGCGGAAGGTCCTACAATGTGCAGTTCTTC.

This clonotype was detected only a few times. CDR3 residues: CASSFGGNTGELFF. The CDR3 DNA sequence: TGTGCCAGCAGCTTCGGAGGAAACACCGGGGAGCTGTTTTTT. The chain employs TRBV5-5 and TRBJ2-2; TRBD2 is a possible D gene (5 bases). Per the germline V gene, CDR1 is SGHKS and CDR2 is YYEKEE (reference sequence). The CDR3 is 14 amino acids. V was cut by 2 bases and J by 2 bases, with 7 bases left in between.

V and J are TRBV5-1 and TRBJ1-6; 7 bases agree with TRBD1. The V and J ends lost 3 bases and 3 bases, in that order; junction bases with no gene match: 3. The CDR3 contains 15 residues. Germline CDR1 SGHRS, CDR2 YFSETQ. CDR3 loop: CASSSGTDYNSPLHF. The CDR3 DNA is TGCGCCAGCAGCTCCGGGACAGACTATAATTCACCCCTCCACTTT.

Ten or more counts support this clonotype. V gene TRBV3-1 combines with J gene TRBJ2-1, with 12 bases lining up with TRBD2. CDR1 and CDR2 (germline): LGHDT, YNNKEL (reference sequence). The CDR3 has 16 amino acids. V was clipped by 3 bases and J by 7 bases; unmatched bases: 7. CDR3 bases: TGTGCCAGCAGCCAGGCTAGCGGGGGGGCCGGAAATGAGCAGTTCTTC. As protein: CASSQASGGAGNEQFF.

This clonotype was recorded at least ten times. The V and J genes are TRBV7-6 and TRBJ1-5; tentatively, D is TRBD1 (5 bases). Germline values: CDR1 SGHVS, CDR2 FNYEAQ. The CDR3 sequence is 18 residues long. Trimming took 1 base from V and 0 from J, leaving 16 bases between them. CDR3 in amino acids: CASSLGPGGWDSNQPQHF. CDR3 bases: TGTGCCAGCAGCTTAGGACCTGGGGGGTGGGATAGCAATCAGCCCCAGCATTTT.

V usage is TRBV6-2 or TRBV6-3 and J usage is TRBJ2-7; TRBD1 aligns across 10 bases. CDR3 length equals 15 residues. With V trimmed by 6 bases and J by 4 bases, 9 bases remained unmatched. CDR1 is MNHEY and CDR2 is SVGEGT in the germline V gene. The CDR3 is CASRPYRDRGYEQYF. The DNA of the CDR3 is TGTGCCAGCAGGCCTTACCGGGACAGGGGTTACGAGCAGTACTTC.

This clonotype was seen more than once but under ten times. The gene calls are TRBV29-1 and TRBJ2-6; TRBD1 matches at 7 bases. CDR3 length: 15 residues. Germline V gives CDR1 SQVTM, CDR2 ANQGSEA. The ends lost 3 bases at V and 2 bases at J; junction bases unmatched: 4. The CDR3 reads CSVDLTGAGANVLTF. The CDR3 region has the DNA TGCAGCGTTGACCTTACAGGGGCTGGGGCCAACGTCCTGACTTTC.

This clonotype appeared many times. The rearrangement links TRBV3-1 to TRBJ2-4; 8 nucleotides agree with TRBD2. J gave up 4 bases and V 1 base, and 9 bases lay outside the gene matches. The CDR3 length is 17 residues. In germline, CDR1 is LGHDT, CDR2 YNNKEL (reference sequence). CDR3 nucleotide sequence: TGTGCCAGCAGCCAAGGAGTCAGCGGGGGCTCGAAAAACATTCAGTACTTC. Translating gives CASSQGVSGGSKNIQYF.

This clonotype was seen many times. V gene TRBV12-3 or TRBV12-4 combines with J gene TRBJ2-1; D not resolved. V was clipped by 1 base and J by 7 bases, with 8 bases between them. This CDR3 has 13 residues. This chain's CDR3 is CASSLVARNEQFF. In DNA, the CDR3 is TGTGCCAGCAGTTTAGTTGCCAGGAATGAGCAGTTCTTC.

The rearrangement links TRBV5-4 to TRBJ2-3; D remains unclear. From germline, CDR1 is SGHNT and CDR2 YYREEE (reference sequence). V was trimmed by 2 bases and J by 0 bases, leaving 13 bases between them. This CDR3 spans 16 amino acids. The CDR3 sequence is CASSLTIPTSTDTQYF. CDR3 nucleotide sequence: TGTGCCAGCAGCTTAACTATCCCAACTAGCACAGATACGCAGTATTTT. The full variable domain, in which reference TRBV5-4 and TRBJ2-3 provide the parts outside the CDR3, is ETGVTQSPTHLIKTRGQQVTLRCSSQSGHNTVSWYQQALGQGPQFIFQYYREEENGRGNFPPRFSGLQFPNYSSELNVNALELDDSALYLCASSLTIPTSTDTQYFGPGTRLTVL.

The J gene is TRBJ2-2, the V gene TRBV29-1, with D maybe TRBD1 (5 bases). The CDR3 runs to 14 residues. With 6 bases removed from V and 0 bases from J, the gap between germline ends came to 11 bases. The germline V gene encodes CDR1 SQVTM and CDR2 ANQGSEA. The CDR3 bases are TGCAGCGTGCCAGGGCCCTCGAACACCGGGGAGCTGTTTTTT. It specifies CSVPGPSNTGELFF.

The chain couples TRBV4-3 to TRBJ1-1; possibly TRBD1 for D (5 bases). Trimming stripped 0 bases from V and 7 bases from J, with 6 bases between. Germline assignment: CDR1 LGHNA and CDR2 YSLEER. There are 12 residues in the CDR3. CDR3 sequence: CASSQDRDEAFF. For the CDR3, the DNA is TGCGCCAGCAGCCAAGACAGGGATGAAGCTTTCTTT.

The chain couples TRBV6-2 or TRBV6-3 to TRBJ2-3, with 8 nucleotides matching TRBD1. The germline V gene encodes CDR1 MNHEY and CDR2 SVGEGT. Losses at the gene ends were 4 bases for V and 5 bases for J; bases not matched to a gene: 8. This CDR3 has 15 residues. The DNA of the CDR3 is TGTGCCAGCAGTTTCGCGCAGGGGGCTGGAGATACGCAGTATTTT. Protein: CASSFAQGAGDTQYF.

The chain links TRBV3-1 to TRBJ2-7; D is perhaps TRBD1 (5 bases). Trimming removed 4 bases at V and 3 bases at J, with 13 bases between. The CDR3 is 14 residues long. Germline CDR1 LGHDT, CDR2 YNNKEL (reference sequence). The CDR3 reads CASSPGHRGYEQYF. As DNA, the CDR3 is TGTGCCAGCAGCCCTGGACACAGAGGCTACGAGCAGTACTTC.

This clonotype was seen a handful of times. V usage is TRBV7-9 and J usage is TRBJ1-1; D unresolved. The CDR3 totals 13 residues. The germline V and J ends were trimmed by 2 bases and 1 base, with 5 bases remaining between them. CDR1 and CDR2 (germline): SEHNR, FQNEAQ (reference sequence). CDR3 sequence (DNA): TGTGCCAGCAGCTTACGGGGGAACACTGAAGCTTTCTTT. Protein product: CASSLRGNTEAFF.

This clonotype occurred a few times. This chain uses TRBV6-6 with TRBJ2-1; D gene unclear. This CDR3 has 10 amino acids. V was clipped by 6 bases and J by 4 bases, with 1 base between them. Germline V gene lookup returns CDR1 MNHNY and CDR2 SVGAGI (reference sequence). The CDR3 DNA reads as TGTGCCAGCAGGTACAATGAGCAGTTCTTC. This codes for CASRYNEQFF.

The table lists this clonotype with many counts. This chain joins TRBV20-1 and TRBJ1-1; D is ambiguous. The CDR3 is 14 amino acids. Trimming removed 0 bases from V and 0 bases from J, with 8 bases in between. CDR1 DFQATT and CDR2 SNEGSKA come from the germline V gene (reference sequence). CDR3 bases: TGCAGTGCTAGAGAAGGCCACTTGAACACTGAAGCTTTCTTT. This translates into CSAREGHLNTEAFF.

The J gene is TRBJ2-1, the V gene TRBV6-5, with TRBD2 identical over 8 bases. Trimming at V came to 5 bases and at J to 16 bases, leaving 10 bases not matched to a gene. The CDR3 totals 12 residues. The germline V gene has CDR1 MNHEY and CDR2 SVGAGI. The CDR3 sequence: CASSAGGPQYFF. The CDR3 DNA follows: TGTGCCAGCAGTGCGGGGGGCCCCCAGTATTTCTTC.

This clonotype was counted ten times or more. The chain is built from TRBV7-2 and TRBJ2-7, with D hard to call. The CDR3 has 12 amino acids. Germline values: CDR1 SGHTA, CDR2 FQGNSA. V lost 5 bases, J lost 0 bases, and 5 bases lay in between. The CDR3 bases are TGTGCCAGCAGCGCCAACTCCTACGAGCAGTACTTC. It encodes CASSANSYEQYF.

This clonotype was observed at least ten times. The CDR3 is CASSLALLAGNEQFF. The CDR3 nucleotides read TGCGCCAGCAGCTTGGCCTTACTAGCGGGGAATGAGCAGTTCTTC. The V call is TRBV5-1, the J call TRBJ2-1; 10 bases align to TRBD2. V trimming: 0 bases; J trimming: 7 bases; junction bases outside the gene matches: 4. Germline V gene data show CDR1 as SGHRS and CDR2 as YFSETQ. The CDR3 loop spans 15 amino acids.

Note on this clonotype: A much larger clone is a single base away; this may be a read error. J is TRBJ1-6 and V is TRBV9; D might be TRBD1 (6 bases). From germline, CDR1 is SGDLS and CDR2 YYNGEE. This CDR3 contains 14 residues. Trimming cost V 2 bases and J 7 bases, with 10 bases left between them. CDR3 bases: TGTGCCAGCAGCGTCGTAACAGGGAATTCACCCCTCCACTTT. Translated: CASSVVTGNSPLHF.